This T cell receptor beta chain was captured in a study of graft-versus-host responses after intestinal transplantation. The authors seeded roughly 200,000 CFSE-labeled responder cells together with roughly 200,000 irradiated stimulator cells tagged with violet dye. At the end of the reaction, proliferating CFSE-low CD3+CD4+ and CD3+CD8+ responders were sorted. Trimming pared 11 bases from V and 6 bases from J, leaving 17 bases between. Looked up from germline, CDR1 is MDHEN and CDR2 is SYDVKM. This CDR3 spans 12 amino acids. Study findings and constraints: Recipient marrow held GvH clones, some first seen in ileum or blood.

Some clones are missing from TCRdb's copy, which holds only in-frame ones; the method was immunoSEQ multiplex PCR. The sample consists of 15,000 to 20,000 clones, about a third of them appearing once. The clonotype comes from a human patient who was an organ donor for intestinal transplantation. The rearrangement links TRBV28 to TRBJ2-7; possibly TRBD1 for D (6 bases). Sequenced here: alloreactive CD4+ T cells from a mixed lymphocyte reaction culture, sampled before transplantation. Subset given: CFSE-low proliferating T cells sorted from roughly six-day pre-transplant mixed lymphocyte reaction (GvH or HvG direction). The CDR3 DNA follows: TGTGCCGTATCATCAGGGGTATCCGAGCAGTACTTC. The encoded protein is CAVSSGVSEQYF.